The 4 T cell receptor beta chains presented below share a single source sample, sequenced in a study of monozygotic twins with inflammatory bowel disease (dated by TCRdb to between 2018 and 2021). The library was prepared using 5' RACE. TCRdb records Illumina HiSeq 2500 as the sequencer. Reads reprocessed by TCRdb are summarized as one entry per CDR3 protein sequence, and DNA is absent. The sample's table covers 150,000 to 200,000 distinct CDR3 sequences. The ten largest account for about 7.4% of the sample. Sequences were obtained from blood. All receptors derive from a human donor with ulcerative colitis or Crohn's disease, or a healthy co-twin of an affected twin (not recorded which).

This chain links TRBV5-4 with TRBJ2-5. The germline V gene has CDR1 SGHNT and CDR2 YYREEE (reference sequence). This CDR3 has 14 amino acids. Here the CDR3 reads CASSFPNRRETQYF.

The CDR3 loop is CASSRPWAGRGTYNEQFF. This sequence joins TRBV11-2 and TRBJ2-1; absent DNA, TCRdb's TRBD1 call cannot be checked. Germline lookup yields CDR1 SGHAT and CDR2 FQNNGV. The CDR3 runs to 18 residues. Full variable domain (outside the CDR3, taken from reference TRBV11-2 and TRBJ2-1): EAGVAQSPRYKIIEKRQSVAFWCNPISGHATLYWYQQILGQGPKLLIQFQNNGVVDDSQLPKDRFSAERLKGVDSTLKIQPAKLEDSAVYLCASSRPWAGRGTYNEQFFGPGTRLTVL.

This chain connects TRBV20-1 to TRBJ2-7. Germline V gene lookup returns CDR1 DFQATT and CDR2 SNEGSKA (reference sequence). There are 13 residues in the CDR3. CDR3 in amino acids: CSAPITGLYEQYF.

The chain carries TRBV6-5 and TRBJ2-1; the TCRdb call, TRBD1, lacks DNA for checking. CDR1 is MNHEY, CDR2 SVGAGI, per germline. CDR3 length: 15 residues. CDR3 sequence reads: CASTYLGQGRGEQFF.